Described below is a single TCR beta chain sequence and its context. Followed over time, Seattle patients had been enrolled while infection was active. The sample originates from a study of blood T cell repertoires in COVID-19. As for the study in general: Samples taken during acute and convalescent COVID-19 were collected in the United States, Italy and Spain. T cells, B-cell-depleted T cells, or PBMCs supplied cDNA or gDNA.

The method was immunoSEQ multiplex PCR; TCRdb's version includes in-frame clones alone and lacks a portion of them. The sample lists roughly 100,000 clones; around nine tenths were seen once. V shed 3 bases and J 2 bases; nucleotides not matched to a gene: 6. Germline CDR1 reads MNHNS; CDR2 reads SASEGT. This CDR3 contains 15 residues. The clonotype originates from a man aged 50-60 years with COVID-19, enrolled during active disease. The V call is TRBV6-1, the J call TRBJ2-7, with 8 bases that match TRBD1. The sequenced sample was peripheral blood. CDR3 sequence reads: CASSDKGTGTYEQYF. Written as DNA, the CDR3 is TGTGCCAGCAGTGATAAGGGGACAGGTACCTACGAGCAGTACTTC.